This TCR beta chain was identified in a study of T cells after yellow fever vaccination. This clonotype was observed at least ten times. Each CDR3 protein is one row after TCRdb ran MiXCR on the 5' RACE reads. The sample shows 300,000 to 450,000 distinct CDR3 sequences, approximately 6% of them seen only once. The CDR3 spans 16 residues. CDR1 MNHEY and CDR2 SVGAGI come from the germline V gene. V was pared by 3 bases and J by 0 bases, with 4 bases of the junction left unmatched. J is TRBJ2-1 and V is TRBV6-5; TRBD2 aligns across 8 bases. The material sequenced was PBMCs, taken 5 days after the yellow fever booster vaccination. The receptor's source is a man aged 25 to 40 who received the YFV17D yellow fever vaccine. The CDR3, as DNA: TGTGCCAGCAGTTATTTAGCGGGAAGCTCCTACAATGAGCAGTTCTTC. Protein: CASSYLAGSSYNEQFF.